The 2 T cell receptor beta chains in this list originate from one sample, sequenced in a study of blood T cells in healthy people across ages. A second PCR of about 6 to 11 cycles used a sample-barcoded 5' primer and a J-beta primer mix. Each CDR3 protein is one row after TCRdb ran MiXCR on the 5' RACE reads. This table has approximately 1.5 million distinct CDR3 sequences, about 31% appearing once. Sequencing was performed on blood. These receptors were collected from a woman under 40 in good health.

This sequence joins TRBV10-3 and TRBJ2-5, with 8 nucleotides matching TRBD2. The DNA end favors TRBJ2-7, so the J call may be wrong. The CDR3 covers 16 residues. Germline V CDR1 and CDR2: ENHRY, SYGVKD. The CDR3, as DNA: TGTGCCATCACCCAGAGGGGAACTAGCGGAGCCTACGAGCAGTACTTC. Translated: CAITQRGTSGAYEQYF.

The V and J genes are TRBV7-2 and TRBJ1-1; possibly TRBD1 for D (5 bases). The length of the CDR3 is 15 residues. Germline lookup yields CDR1 SGHTA and CDR2 FQGNSA. V was shortened by 1 base and J by 4 bases, with 13 bases between the two germline ends. CDR3 nucleotides: TGTGCCAGCAGCTTAGATGGGGCCGAAGGCACTGAAGCTTTCTTT. Residues: CASSLDGAEGTEAFF. Full variable domain (missing parts from reference TRBV7-2 and TRBJ1-1): GAGVSQSPSNKVTEKGKDVELRCDPISGHTALYWYRQSLGQGLEFLIYFQGNSAPDKSGLPSDRFSAERTGGSVSTLTIQRTQQEDSAVYLCASSLDGAEGTEAFFGQGTRLTVV.